The sequence of this T cell receptor (beta chain) was determined in a study of blood T cell repertoires in COVID-19. Turning to the study itself: Acute and convalescent COVID-19 specimens originated in the United States, Italy and Spain. Nucleic acid was either cDNA or gDNA, and it came from T cells, B-cell-depleted T cells, or PBMCs.

Per the original methods: Estimates of nucleated cell counts were drawn from the amplification of reference gene primers. The table came from immunoSEQ multiplex PCR; TCRdb's copy has only in-frame clones and leaves some out. That table furnishes V, J and clone size, whereas the DNA furnished D and trimming. The data hold a few hundred thousand clones, with approximately 80% observed a single time. This CDR3 has 15 residues. Looked up from germline, CDR1 is LNHDA and CDR2 is SQIVND (reference sequence). Trimming shortened V by 3 bases and J by 7 bases, and 16 bases separated the two germline ends. This TCR was sampled from a woman in her forties or fifties with acute or convalescent COVID-19. V usage is TRBV19 and J usage is TRBJ2-1, with D tentatively TRBD1 (7 bases). The sample taken for sequencing was peripheral blood. In nucleotides, the CDR3 is TGTGCCAGTAGTATCGGAGGGGGCCCGGGGAATGAGCAGTTCTTC. Translating gives CASSIGGGPGNEQFF.